The clone carrying this T cell receptor beta chain was detected only once. Its matching antigen is unknown. The assay was immunoSEQ multiplex PCR, and TCRdb's table has in-frame clones only and misses some. The sample contains roughly 140,000 clones, less than 95% of which appear only once. These data come from a study of T cell responses to AZD1222 COVID-19 vaccine. Study summary: It was second doses at about 4 or about 12 weeks that were pooled. Findings of the study overall: Variant regions that are unmutated are reportedly the target of nearly half of spike-specific TCRs. Vaccine-associated CD4 TCRs ranged over spike, dominating at 160-218 and 743-854.

Trimming took 1 base from V and 7 from J, leaving 17 bases between them. The germline V gene encodes CDR1 LGHNA and CDR2 YNFKEQ. This CDR3 has 16 residues. This sample comprised peripheral blood, obtained on day 0 of AZD1222 vaccination. The TCR was taken from an adult in good health. The V gene is TRBV4-2, the J gene TRBJ2-1; D may correspond to TRBD1 or TRBD2 (5 bases each). The CDR3 here is CASSQAQGTPWNEQFF. CDR3 DNA sequence: TGTGCCAGCAGCCAAGCCCAAGGGACCCCATGGAATGAGCAGTTCTTC.